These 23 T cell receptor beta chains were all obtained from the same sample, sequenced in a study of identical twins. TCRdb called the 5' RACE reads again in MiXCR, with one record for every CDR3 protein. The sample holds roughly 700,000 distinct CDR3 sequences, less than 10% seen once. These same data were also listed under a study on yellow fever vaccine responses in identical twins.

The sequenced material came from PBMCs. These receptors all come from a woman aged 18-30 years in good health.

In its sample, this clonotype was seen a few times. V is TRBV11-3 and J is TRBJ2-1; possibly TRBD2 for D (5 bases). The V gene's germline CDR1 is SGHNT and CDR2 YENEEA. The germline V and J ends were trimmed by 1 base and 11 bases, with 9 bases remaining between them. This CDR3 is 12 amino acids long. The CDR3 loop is CASSLATGKQFF. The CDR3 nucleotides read TGTGCCAGCAGCTTAGCTACCGGGAAGCAGTTCTTC.

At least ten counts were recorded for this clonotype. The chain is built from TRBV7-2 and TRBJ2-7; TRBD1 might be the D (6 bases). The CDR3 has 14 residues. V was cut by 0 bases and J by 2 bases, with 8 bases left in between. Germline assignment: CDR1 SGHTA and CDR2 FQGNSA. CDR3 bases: TGTGCCAGCAGCTTAGCGCAGGGGACCTACGAGCAGTACTTC. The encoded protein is CASSLAQGTYEQYF.

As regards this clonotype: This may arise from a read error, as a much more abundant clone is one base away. The CDR3 bases are TGTGCCGGCAGTATAGCGGGACATTACAATGAGCAGTTCTTC. Protein sequence: CAGSIAGHYNEQFF. J is TRBJ2-1 and V is TRBV25-1, with 8 bases aligning to TRBD2. From germline, CDR1 is MGHDK and CDR2 SYGVNS. The CDR3 extends over 14 amino acids.

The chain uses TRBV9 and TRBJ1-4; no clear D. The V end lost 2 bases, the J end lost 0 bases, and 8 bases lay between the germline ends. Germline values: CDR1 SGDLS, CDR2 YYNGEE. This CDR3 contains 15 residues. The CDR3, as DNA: TGTGCCAGCAGCGTGTATGGCACAACTAATGAAAAACTGTTTTTT. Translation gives CASSVYGTTNEKLFF.

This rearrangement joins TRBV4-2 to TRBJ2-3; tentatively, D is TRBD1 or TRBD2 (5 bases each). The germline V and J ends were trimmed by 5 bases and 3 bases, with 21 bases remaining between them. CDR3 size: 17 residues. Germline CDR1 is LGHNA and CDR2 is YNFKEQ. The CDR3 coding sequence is TGTGCCAGCAGCGCTCTCCGGGGCGACGCCAGGACAGATACGCAGTATTTT. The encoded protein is CASSALRGDARTDTQYF.

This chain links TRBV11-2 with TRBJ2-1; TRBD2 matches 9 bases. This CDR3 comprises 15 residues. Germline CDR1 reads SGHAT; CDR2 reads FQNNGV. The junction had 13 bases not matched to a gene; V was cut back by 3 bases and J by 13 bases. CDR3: CASSFSASGIRGQFF. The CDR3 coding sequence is TGTGCCAGCAGCTTTAGTGCTAGCGGGATAAGGGGACAGTTCTTC.

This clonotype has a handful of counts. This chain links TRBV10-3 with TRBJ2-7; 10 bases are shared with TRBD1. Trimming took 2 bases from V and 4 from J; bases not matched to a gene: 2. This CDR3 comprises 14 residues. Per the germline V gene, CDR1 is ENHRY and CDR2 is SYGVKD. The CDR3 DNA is TGTGCCATCAGTGAGGACAGGGGGCGTTACGAGCAGTACTTC. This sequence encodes CAISEDRGRYEQYF.

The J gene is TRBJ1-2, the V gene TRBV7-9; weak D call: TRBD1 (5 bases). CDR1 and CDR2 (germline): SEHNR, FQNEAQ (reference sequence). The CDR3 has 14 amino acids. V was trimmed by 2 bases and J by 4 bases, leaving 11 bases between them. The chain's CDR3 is CASSLFQGTYGYTF. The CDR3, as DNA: TGTGCCAGCAGCTTATTCCAGGGAACCTATGGCTACACCTTC.

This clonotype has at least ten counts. The CDR3 nucleotides are TGTGCCAGCACCCTCGGGGCAGGCGAGCAGTACTTC. This gives the protein CASTLGAGEQYF. The chain combines TRBV12-3 or TRBV12-4 with TRBJ2-7, with D perhaps matching TRBD1 or TRBD2 (5 bases each). CDR3 size: 12 residues. Trimming took 7 bases from V and 6 from J, leaving 13 bases between them.

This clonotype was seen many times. CDR3 protein: CASSLSGAPYEQYF. The DNA of the CDR3 is TGTGCCAGCAGTTTGTCGGGGGCTCCCTACGAGCAGTACTTC. This chain links TRBV28 with TRBJ2-7; the D gene could be TRBD1 or TRBD2 (6 bases each). The ends were cut back, 3 bases at V and 2 bases at J, with 11 bases in the middle. The CDR3 runs 14 residues. CDR1 and CDR2 from the germline V gene are MDHEN and SYDVKM.

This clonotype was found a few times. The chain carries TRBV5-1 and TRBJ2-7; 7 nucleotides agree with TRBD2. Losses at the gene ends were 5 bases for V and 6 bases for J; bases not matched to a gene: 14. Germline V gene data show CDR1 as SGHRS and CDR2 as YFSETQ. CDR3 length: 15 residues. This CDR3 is CASSRVAGEMGEQYF. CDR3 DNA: TGCGCCAGCAGTCGGGTTGCGGGGGAGATGGGCGAGCAGTACTTC.

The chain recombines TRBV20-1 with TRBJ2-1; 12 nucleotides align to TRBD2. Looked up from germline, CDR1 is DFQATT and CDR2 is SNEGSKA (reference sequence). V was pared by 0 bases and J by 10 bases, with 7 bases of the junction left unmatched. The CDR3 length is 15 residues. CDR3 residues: CSARDRLAGVREQFF. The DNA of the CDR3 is TGCAGTGCTAGAGATCGACTAGCGGGAGTTAGGGAGCAGTTCTTC.

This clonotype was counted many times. CDR3 amino acids: CASSRTTVAKNIQYF. The CDR3 DNA is TGTGCCAGCAGCCGGACCACGGTGGCCAAAAACATTCAGTACTTC. The chain is built from TRBV27 and TRBJ2-4, with D uncertain. The CDR3 covers 15 residues. Per the germline V gene, CDR1 is MNHEY and CDR2 is SMNVEV (reference sequence). V lost 6 bases to trimming and J lost 1 base, with 13 bases between them.

In nucleotides, the CDR3 is TGCAGCGTGACTAGCGGGAGTATATATGAGCAGTTCTTC. Amino acid sequence: CSVTSGSIYEQFF. The chain combines TRBV29-1 with TRBJ2-1; 12 bases align to TRBD2. Losses at the gene ends were 6 bases for V and 8 bases for J; bases not matched to a gene: 5. The germline V gene encodes CDR1 SQVTM and CDR2 ANQGSEA. The CDR3 contains 13 residues.

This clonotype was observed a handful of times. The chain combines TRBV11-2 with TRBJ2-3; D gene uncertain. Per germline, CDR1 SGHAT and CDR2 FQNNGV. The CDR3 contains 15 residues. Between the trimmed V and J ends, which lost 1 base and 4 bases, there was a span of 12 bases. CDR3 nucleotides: TGTGCCAGCAGCTTAGTAGGGCAGACCCCAGATACGCAGTATTTT. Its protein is CASSLVGQTPDTQYF.

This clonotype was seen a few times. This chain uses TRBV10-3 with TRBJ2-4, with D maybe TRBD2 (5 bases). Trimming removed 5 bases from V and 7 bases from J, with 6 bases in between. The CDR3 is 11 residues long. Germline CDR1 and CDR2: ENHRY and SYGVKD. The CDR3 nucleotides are TGTGCCATCAGTCCGGGGAACATTCAGTACTTC. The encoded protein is CAISPGNIQYF.

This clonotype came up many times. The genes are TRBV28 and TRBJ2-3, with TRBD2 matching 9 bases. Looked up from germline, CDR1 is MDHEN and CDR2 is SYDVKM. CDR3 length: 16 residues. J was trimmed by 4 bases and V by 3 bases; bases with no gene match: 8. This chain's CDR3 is CASSLPRGGTPDTQYF. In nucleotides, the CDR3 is TGTGCCAGCAGTTTGCCGCGGGGGGGCACCCCAGATACGCAGTATTTT.

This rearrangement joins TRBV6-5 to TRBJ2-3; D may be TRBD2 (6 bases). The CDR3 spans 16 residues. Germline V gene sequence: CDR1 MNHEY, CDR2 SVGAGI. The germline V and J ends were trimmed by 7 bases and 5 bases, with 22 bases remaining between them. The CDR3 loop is CASNSFSGEDGDTQYF. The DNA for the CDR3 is TGTGCCAGCAATTCGTTTAGTGGGGAGGATGGAGATACGCAGTATTTT.

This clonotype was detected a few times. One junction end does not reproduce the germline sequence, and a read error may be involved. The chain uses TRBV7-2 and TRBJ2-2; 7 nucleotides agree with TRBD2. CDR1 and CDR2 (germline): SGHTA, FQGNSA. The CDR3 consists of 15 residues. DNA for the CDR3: TGTGCCAGCAGCCTAGCGGACCCTAACACCGGGGAGCTGTTTTTT. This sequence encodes CASSLADPNTGELFF.

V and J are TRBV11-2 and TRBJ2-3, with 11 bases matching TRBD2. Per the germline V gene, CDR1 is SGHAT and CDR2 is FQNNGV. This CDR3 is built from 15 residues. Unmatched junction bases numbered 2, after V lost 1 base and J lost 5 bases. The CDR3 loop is CASSLALAGGDTQYF. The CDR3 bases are TGTGCCAGCAGCTTAGCCCTAGCGGGAGGAGATACGCAGTATTTT.

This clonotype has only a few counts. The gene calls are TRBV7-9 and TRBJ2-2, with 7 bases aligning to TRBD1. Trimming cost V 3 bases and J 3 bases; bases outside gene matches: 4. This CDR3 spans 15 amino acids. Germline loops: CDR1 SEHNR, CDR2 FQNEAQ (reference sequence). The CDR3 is CASSFGTGDTGELFF. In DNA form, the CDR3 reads TGTGCCAGCAGCTTCGGTACAGGGGACACCGGGGAGCTGTTTTTT.

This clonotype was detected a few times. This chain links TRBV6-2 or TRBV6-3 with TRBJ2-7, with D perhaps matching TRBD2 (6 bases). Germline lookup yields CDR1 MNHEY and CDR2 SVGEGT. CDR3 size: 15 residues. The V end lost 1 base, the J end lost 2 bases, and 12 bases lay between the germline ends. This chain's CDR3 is CASSYFPGRPYEQYF. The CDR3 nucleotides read TGTGCCAGCAGTTACTTCCCAGGGAGGCCCTACGAGCAGTACTTC.

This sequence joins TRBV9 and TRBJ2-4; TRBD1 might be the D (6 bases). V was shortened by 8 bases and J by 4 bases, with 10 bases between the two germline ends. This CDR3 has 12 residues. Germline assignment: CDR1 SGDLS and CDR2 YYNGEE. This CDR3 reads CARPGQKNIQYF. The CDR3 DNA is TGTGCCAGACCCGGACAGAAAAACATTCAGTACTTC.